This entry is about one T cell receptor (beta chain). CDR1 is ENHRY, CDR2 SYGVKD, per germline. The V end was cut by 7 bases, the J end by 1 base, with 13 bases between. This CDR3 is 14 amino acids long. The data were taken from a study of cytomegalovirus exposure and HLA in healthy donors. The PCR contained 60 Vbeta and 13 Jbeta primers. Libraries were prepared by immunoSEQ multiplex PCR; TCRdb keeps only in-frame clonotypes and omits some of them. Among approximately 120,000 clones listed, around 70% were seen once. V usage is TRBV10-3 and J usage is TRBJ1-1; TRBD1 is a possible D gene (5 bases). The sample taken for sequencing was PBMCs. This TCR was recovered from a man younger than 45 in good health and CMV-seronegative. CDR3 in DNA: TGTGCCATCATTAATCCGACAGCGAACACTGAAGCTTTCTTT. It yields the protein CAIINPTANTEAFF.